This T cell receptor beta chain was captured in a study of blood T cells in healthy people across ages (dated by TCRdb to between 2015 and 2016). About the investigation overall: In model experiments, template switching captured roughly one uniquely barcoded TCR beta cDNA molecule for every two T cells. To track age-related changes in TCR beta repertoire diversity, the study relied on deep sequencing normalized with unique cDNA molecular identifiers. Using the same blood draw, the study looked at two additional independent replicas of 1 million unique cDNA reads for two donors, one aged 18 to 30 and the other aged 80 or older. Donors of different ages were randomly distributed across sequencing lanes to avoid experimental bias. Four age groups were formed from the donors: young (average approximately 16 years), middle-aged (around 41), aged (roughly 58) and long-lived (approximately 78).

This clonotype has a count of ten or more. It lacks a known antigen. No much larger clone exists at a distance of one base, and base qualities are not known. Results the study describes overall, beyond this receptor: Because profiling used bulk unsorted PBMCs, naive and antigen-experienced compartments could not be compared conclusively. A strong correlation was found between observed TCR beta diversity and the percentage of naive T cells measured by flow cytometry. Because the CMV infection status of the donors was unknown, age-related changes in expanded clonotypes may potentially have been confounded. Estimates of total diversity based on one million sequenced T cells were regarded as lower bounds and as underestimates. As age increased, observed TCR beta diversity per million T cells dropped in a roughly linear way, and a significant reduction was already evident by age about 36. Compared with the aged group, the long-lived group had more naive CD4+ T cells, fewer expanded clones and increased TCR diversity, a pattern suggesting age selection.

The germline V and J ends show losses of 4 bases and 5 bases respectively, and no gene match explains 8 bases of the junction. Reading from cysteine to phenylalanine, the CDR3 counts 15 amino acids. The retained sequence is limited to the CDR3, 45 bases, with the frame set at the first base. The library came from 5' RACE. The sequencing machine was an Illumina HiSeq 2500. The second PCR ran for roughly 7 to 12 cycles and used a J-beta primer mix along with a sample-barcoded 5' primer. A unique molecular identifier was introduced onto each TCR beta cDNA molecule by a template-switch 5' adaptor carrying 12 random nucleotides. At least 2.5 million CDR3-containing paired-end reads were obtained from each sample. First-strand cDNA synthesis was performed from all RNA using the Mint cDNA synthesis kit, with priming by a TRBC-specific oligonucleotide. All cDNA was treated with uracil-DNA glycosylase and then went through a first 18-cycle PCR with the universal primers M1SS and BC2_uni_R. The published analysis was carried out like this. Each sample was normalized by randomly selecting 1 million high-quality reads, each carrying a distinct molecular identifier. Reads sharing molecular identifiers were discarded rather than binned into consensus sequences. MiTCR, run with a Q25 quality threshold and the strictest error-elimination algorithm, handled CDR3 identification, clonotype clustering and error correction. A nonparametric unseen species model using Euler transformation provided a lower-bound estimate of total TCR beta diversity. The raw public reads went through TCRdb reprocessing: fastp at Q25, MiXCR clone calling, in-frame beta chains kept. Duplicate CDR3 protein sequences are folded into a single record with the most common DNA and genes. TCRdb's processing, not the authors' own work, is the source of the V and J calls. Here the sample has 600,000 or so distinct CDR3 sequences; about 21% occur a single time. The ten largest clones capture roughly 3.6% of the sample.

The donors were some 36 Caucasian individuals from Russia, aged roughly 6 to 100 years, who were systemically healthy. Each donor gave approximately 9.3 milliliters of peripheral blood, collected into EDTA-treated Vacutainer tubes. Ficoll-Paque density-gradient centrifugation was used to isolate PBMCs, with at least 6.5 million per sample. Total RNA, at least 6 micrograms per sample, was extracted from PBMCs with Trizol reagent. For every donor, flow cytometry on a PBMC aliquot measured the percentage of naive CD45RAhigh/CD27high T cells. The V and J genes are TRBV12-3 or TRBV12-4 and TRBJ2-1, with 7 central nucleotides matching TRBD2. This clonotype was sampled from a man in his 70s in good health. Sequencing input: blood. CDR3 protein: CASSSWTSPNNEQFF. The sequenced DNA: TGTGCCAGCAGTTCATGGACTAGTCCGAACAATGAGCAGTTCTTC.